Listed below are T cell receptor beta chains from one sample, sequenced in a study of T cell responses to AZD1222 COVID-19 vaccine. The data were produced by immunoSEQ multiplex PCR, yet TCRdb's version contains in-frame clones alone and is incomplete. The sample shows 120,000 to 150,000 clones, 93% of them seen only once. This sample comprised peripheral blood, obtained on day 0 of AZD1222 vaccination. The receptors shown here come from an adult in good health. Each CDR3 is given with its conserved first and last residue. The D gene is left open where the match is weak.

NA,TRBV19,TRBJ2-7,CASSTGRDTLANPYYEQYF
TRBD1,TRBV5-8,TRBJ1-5,CASSLLDRGSTNQPQHF
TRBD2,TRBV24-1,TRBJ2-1,CATSEGRRERLDEQFF
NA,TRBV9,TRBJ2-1,CASSVTGASNEQFF
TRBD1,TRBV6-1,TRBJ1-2,CASSEKDRENYGYTF
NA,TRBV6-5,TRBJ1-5,CASSPRVDSNQPQHF
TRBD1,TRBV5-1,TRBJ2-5,CASSLIGQGIQETQYF
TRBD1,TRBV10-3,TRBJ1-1,CAISGVQGARTEAFF
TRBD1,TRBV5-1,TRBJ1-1,CASSREGTGGTEAFF
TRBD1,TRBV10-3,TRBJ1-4,CAIRAGTGDEKLFF
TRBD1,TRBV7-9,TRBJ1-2,CASSLGQDYGYTF
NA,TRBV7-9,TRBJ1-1,CASSLVVGAQAFF
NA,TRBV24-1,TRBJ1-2,CATERSHTF
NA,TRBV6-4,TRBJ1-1,CASSEAMNTEAFF
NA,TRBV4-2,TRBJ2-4,CASSQEEAALLAGIQYF
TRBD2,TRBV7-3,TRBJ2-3,CASSLNIAGGRDTQYF
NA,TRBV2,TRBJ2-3,CASSAVRASTDTQYF
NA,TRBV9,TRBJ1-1,CASSPKSRGGFITEAFF
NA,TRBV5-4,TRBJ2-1,CASSQIELSEQFF
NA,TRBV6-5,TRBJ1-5,CASSYSGARGNQPQHF
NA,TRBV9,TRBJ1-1,CASSPTGRLNTEAFF
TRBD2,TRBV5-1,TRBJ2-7,CASSLQASGPYEQYF
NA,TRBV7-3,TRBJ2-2,CASGNRPNTGELFF
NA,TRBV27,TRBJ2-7,CASSLSYGTEEQYF
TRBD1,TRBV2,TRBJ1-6,CASSESSTGGLNNSPLHF
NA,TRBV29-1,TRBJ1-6,CSPWNGDSPLHF
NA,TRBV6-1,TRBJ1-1,CASSALPRGVNTEAFF
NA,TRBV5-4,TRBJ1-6,CASSFTGINGSPLHF
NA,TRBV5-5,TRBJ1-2,CASSFISTGSWGNYGYTF
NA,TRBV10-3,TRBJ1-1,CAISESILPGAFF
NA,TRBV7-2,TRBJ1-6,CASSLIGGPDSPLHF
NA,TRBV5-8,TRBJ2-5,CASRPGTGGNQETQYF
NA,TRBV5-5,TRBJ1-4,CASSALGRVGNVNEKLFF
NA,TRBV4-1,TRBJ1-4,CASRAGLNEKLFF
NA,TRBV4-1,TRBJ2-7,CASSQDEGSLSYEQYF
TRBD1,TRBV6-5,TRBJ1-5,CASSYRTGNQPQHF
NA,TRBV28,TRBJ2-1,CASSSSKTDRRNRYEQFF
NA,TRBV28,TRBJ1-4,CATSDSLREKLFF
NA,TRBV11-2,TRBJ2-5,CASTFGANTRVQETQYF
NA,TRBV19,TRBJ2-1,CASSNGGSYNEQFF
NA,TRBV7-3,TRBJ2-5,CASSLRDQETQYF
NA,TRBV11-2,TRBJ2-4,CASSFRTQSLGPAKNIQYF
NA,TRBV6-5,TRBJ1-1,CASSYSMTGNTEAFF
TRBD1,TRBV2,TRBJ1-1,CASSIQGVWAFF
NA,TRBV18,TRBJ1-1,CASSPPWESKNTEAFF
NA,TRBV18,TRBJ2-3,CASSPPTVTDTQYF
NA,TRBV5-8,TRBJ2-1,CASSFPGTYNEQFF
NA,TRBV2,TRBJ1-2,CASLPGPGGGYTF
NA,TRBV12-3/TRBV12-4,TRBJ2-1,CASSLGRRGEQFF
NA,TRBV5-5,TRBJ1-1,CASSSRRDTEAFF
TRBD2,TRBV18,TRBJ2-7,CASSERSGRAGEQYF
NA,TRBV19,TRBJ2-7,CASSTPGTRGYEQYF
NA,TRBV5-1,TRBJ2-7,CASSLPRAGFDEQYF
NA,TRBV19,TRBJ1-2,CASSPGGRIDYGYTF
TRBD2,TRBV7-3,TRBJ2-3,CASSLASGGPVDTQYF